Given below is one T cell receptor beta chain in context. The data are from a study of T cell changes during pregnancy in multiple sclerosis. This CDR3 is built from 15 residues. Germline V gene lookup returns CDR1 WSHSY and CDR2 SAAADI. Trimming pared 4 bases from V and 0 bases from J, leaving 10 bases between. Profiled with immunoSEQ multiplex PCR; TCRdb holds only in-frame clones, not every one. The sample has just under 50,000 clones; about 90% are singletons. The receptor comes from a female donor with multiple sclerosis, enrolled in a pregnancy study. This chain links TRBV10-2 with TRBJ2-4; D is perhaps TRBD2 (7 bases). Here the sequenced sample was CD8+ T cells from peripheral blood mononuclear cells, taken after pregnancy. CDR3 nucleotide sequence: TGCGCCAGCAGTGCGGGGGGCCTAGCCAAAAACATTCAGTACTTC. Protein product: CASSAGGLAKNIQYF.